These T cell receptor beta chains were read from a single sample in a study of blood T cell repertoires in COVID-19. This table comes from immunoSEQ multiplex PCR, and its TCRdb copy is limited to in-frame clones, with some not included. Among under 30,000 clones, roughly 84% were seen once, and the ten largest hold 9% to 10%. The sequencing input was peripheral blood. The source of these receptors is a man aged 80 or over with active COVID-19. The conserved cysteine and the conserved F or W are not part of the CDR3 here.

v_gene	j_gene	len	CDR3aa
TRBV7-9	TRBJ1-4	12	ASSSYRDGRKLF
TRBV3-1/TRBV3-2	TRBJ2-5	13	ASSRDTRSQETQY
TRBV2	TRBJ2-6	12	ASSVSTGANVLT
TRBV27	TRBJ1-5	12	ASSPRGDGQPQH
TRBV4-1	TRBJ1-6	13	ASSQVGTREVVLH
TRBV5-1	TRBJ1-5	13	ASKPQTGGNQPQH
TRBV3-1/TRBV3-2	TRBJ2-2	13	ASSPTGGRTGELF
TRBV6-2/TRBV6-3	TRBJ1-2	10	ASSPGTYGYT
TRBV5-1	TRBJ2-3	12	ASSPGRSTDTQY
TRBV27	TRBJ2-1	12	ASSLLAEYNEQF
TRBV3-1/TRBV3-2	TRBJ2-3	13	ASSGRGGRTDTQY
TRBV6-6	TRBJ1-2	13	ASSYGQGQNYGYT
TRBV6-6	TRBJ1-1	11	ASLLHGSTEAF
TRBV18	TRBJ2-3	14	ASSLSSGGGTDTQY
TRBV2	TRBJ1-2	11	ASRTPGARGYT
TRBV30	TRBJ2-2	14	AWSVQDRGYTGELF
TRBV19	TRBJ1-5	12	ASHLRGLNQPQH
TRBV20-1	TRBJ2-7	9	SAQQGYEQY
TRBV30	TRBJ1-3	12	AWSQNTRGNTIY
TRBV5-1	TRBJ2-1	15	ASHAGTQLSSYNEQF
TRBV14	TRBJ2-1	15	ASSQVFLAGKDNEQF
TRBV7-9	TRBJ1-6	11	ASSRGYNSPLH
TRBV6-5	TRBJ2-1	10	ASSTGFGEQF
TRBV4-1	TRBJ1-3	15	ASSQDRGAGSGNTIY
TRBV4-1	TRBJ2-7	12	ASSQVGGSYEQY
TRBV5-1	TRBJ1-2	12	ASSPGGLNYGYT
TRBV6-5	TRBJ2-3	13	ASSRQGLSTDTQY
TRBV10-3	TRBJ1-2	12	AISAQGGNYGYT
TRBV6-5	TRBJ2-5	10	ASARVPETQY
TRBV7-3	TRBJ2-3	13	ASSPRGPLTDTQY
TRBV5-1	TRBJ1-4	13	ASSLSGRDPEKLF
TRBV6-5	TRBJ1-1	11	ASMRGARTEAF
TRBV4-2	TRBJ1-2	10	ASSQDSYGYT
TRBV3-1/TRBV3-2	TRBJ1-1	11	ASSQPGKEEAF
TRBV6-6	TRBJ2-2	13	ASSRGQANTRELF
TRBV19	TRBJ1-1	12	ASMKKAVNTEAF
TRBV7-2	TRBJ1-6	12	ASSLQGVYSPLH
TRBV3-1/TRBV3-2	TRBJ1-2	12	ASSQGVAGNGYT
TRBV9	TRBJ1-1	12	ASRKQGANTEAF
TRBV3-1/TRBV3-2	TRBJ1-2	13	ASSPLGGREDGYT
TRBV7-2	TRBJ2-1	13	ASSSQGAIYNEQF
TRBV5-4	TRBJ2-7	12	ASSLKGDRMEQY
TRBV21-1	TRBJ2-3	18	ASSKAARDPSGAGTDTQY